This T cell receptor (beta chain) was sequenced in a study of breast tumors, draining lymph nodes, adjacent tissues. Study-wide results and caveats: The lymph node origin of tumor T cells was framed as consistent with a hypothesis, not demonstrated.

This clonotype appeared many times. What it binds is unknown. TCRdb reanalysed the multiplex PCR reads using MiXCR and keeps one entry per CDR3 protein. This table has some 65,000 distinct CDR3 sequences, around two fifths appearing once. This CDR3 region has 14 residues. Germline V gene lookup returns CDR1 SQVTM and CDR2 ANQGSEA. V was clipped by 7 bases and J by 0 bases; unmatched bases: 6. The sequenced sample consisted of breast tumor tissue. The clonotype comes from a female donor with breast cancer. Some clones in this sample may be carry-over from other donors' samples. The rearrangement uses TRBV29-1 and TRBJ2-5; 9 nucleotides line up with TRBD2. The CDR3 coding sequence is TGCAGCGCCATAGCGGGAGATTACCAAGAGACCCAGTACTTC. This translates into CSAIAGDYQETQYF.